Shown below are 7 T cell receptor beta chains from a single sample sequenced in a study of shared clonotypes between healthy human individuals. Sequencing used immunoSEQ multiplex PCR; TCRdb keeps in-frame clones, though not all of them. The sample carries more than 1,200,000 clones, around 98.5% recorded once. Sequences were obtained from naive CD4+ T cells sorted from blood. Documented subset: CD45RA+ positively selected. The origin of the receptors is a man aged 30 to 39 in good health.

The chain couples TRBV11-3 to TRBJ2-3; perhaps D is TRBD1 or TRBD2 (5 bases each). Germline V gene lookup returns CDR1 SGHNT and CDR2 YENEEA. V was cut by 6 bases and J by 4 bases, with 17 bases left in between. This CDR3 has 15 residues. The CDR3 region is CASSPGTYSPDTQYF. CDR3 DNA: TGTGCCAGCAGTCCCGGGACCTATTCCCCAGATACGCAGTATTTT.

J is TRBJ2-1 and V is TRBV9, with D possibly matching TRBD2 (6 bases). CDR1 and CDR2 (germline): SGDLS, YYNGEE. The V end lost 4 bases, the J end lost 8 bases, and 22 bases lay between the germline ends. CDR3 length: 16 amino acids. The CDR3 spells CASSPRLEGPSHEQFF. In DNA form, the CDR3 reads TGTGCCAGCAGCCCGCGTCTGGAGGGCCCCTCACATGAGCAGTTCTTC. The full variable domain, its missing parts supplied by reference TRBV9 and TRBJ2-1, is DSGVTQTPKHLITATGQRVTLRCSPRSGDLSVYWYQQSLDQGLQFLIQYYNGEERAKGNILERFSAQQFPDLHSELNLSSLELGDSALYFCASSPRLEGPSHEQFFGPGTRLTVL.

The chain links TRBV9 to TRBJ2-1, with TRBD2 matching 8 bases. This CDR3 is 12 amino acids long. Germline CDR1 reads SGDLS; CDR2 reads YYNGEE. V lost 4 bases to trimming and J lost 15 bases; unmatched junction nucleotides: 9. CDR3 loop: CASSPTGGHRFF. Written as DNA, the CDR3 is TGTGCCAGCAGCCCTACGGGGGGGCACCGGTTCTTC.

Comments on this clone: The same CDR3 is also encoded by other DNA sequences in this sample. The rearrangement uses TRBV18 and TRBJ2-2; the D gene is possibly TRBD1 (6 bases). The CDR3 is 14 amino acids. V was cut by 4 bases and J by 2 bases, with 8 bases left in between. CDR1 and CDR2 (germline): KGHSH, LQKENI. The CDR3 DNA sequence: TGTGCCAGCTCACGGGACACCAACACCGGGGAGCTGTTTTTT. Translation gives CASSRDTNTGELFF.

The chain is built from TRBV6-5 and TRBJ1-2; maybe TRBD1 (5 bases). CDR1 and CDR2 (germline): MNHEY, SVGAGI. CDR3 length: 14 amino acids. The germline V and J ends were trimmed by 6 bases and 7 bases, with 18 bases remaining between them. As DNA, the CDR3 is TGTGCCAGCAGCCAAGACAGTCCTGGCTCTGGCTACACCTTC. Amino acids: CASSQDSPGSGYTF.

The chain employs TRBV28 and TRBJ2-7; weak D call: TRBD2 (5 bases). There are 12 residues in the CDR3. V lost 6 bases and J 6 bases, leaving 12 bases between the germline ends. Per germline, CDR1 MDHEN and CDR2 SYDVKM. The CDR3 bases are TGTGCCAGCAGCCTGAGGGTTGCCGAGCAGTACTTC. This codes for CASSLRVAEQYF.

V is TRBV28 and J is TRBJ2-7; D possibly corresponds to TRBD2 (5 bases). This CDR3 comprises 15 residues. Germline-derived CDR1 and CDR2 are MDHEN and SYDVKM. The V end lost 7 bases, the J end lost 4 bases, and 20 bases lay between the germline ends. DNA of the CDR3: TGTGCCAGCACCCCCCGGGGTGCCCAAGGATACGAGCAGTACTTC. This sequence encodes CASTPRGAQGYEQYF.